The 20 T cell receptor beta chains below all came from one sample that was sequenced in a study of blood T cell repertoires in COVID-19. TCRdb's copy holds only in-frame clones and misses some; the assay was immunoSEQ multiplex PCR. The repertoire holds 75,000 to 90,000 clones, 86% seen once, with around 4.5% in the top ten. The sequenced sample was peripheral blood. The source of these receptors is a man aged 50 to 60 with active or convalescent COVID-19.

The chain recombines TRBV15 with TRBJ1-2; 9 nucleotides agree with TRBD1. The germline V gene has CDR1 LNHNV and CDR2 YYDKDF (reference sequence). The CDR3 extends over 17 amino acids. With V trimmed by 4 bases and J by 2 bases, 11 bases remained unmatched. DNA for the CDR3: TGTGCCACCAGCACTTATACCAACAGGGGGCGAAACTATGGCTACACCTTC. Encoded protein: CATSTYTNRGRNYGYTF.

The chain is built from TRBV28 and TRBJ2-5, with a tentative D call TRBD2 (5 bases). The CDR3 extends over 14 amino acids. V lost 5 bases to trimming and J lost 0 bases, with 10 bases between them. Germline lookup yields CDR1 MDHEN and CDR2 SYDVKM. CDR3 sequence (DNA): TGTGCCAGCAGTCCACGAGGGTACCAAGAGACCCAGTACTTC. As protein: CASSPRGYQETQYF. Based on the CDR3 plus reference TRBV28 and TRBJ2-5, the full variable domain is DVKVTQSSRYLVKRTGEKVFLECVQDMDHENMFWYRQDPGLGLRLIYFSYDVKMKEKGDIPEGYSVSREKKERFSLILESASTNQTSMYLCASSPRGYQETQYFGPGTRLLVL.

The chain has TRBV7-9 and TRBJ2-3; maybe TRBD2 (6 bases). Germline V gene lookup returns CDR1 SEHNR and CDR2 FQNEAQ (reference sequence). The CDR3 extends over 14 amino acids. Trimming took off 5 bases at V and 2 bases at J, with 11 bases between the two ends. For the CDR3, the DNA is TGTGCCAGCAGCACCACGGGAGTCACAGATACGCAGTATTTT. It encodes CASSTTGVTDTQYF.

V is TRBV6-5 and J is TRBJ2-7; unclear D gene. CDR1 and CDR2 (germline): MNHEY, SVGAGI. Trimming left V 8 bases short and J 0 bases short, with 8 bases between. The CDR3 is 12 amino acids. The CDR3 here is CASGPYSYEQYV. DNA for the CDR3: TGTGCCAGCGGGCCTTACTCCTACGAGCAGTACGTC.

V is TRBV7-9 and J is TRBJ2-2; D is uncertain. The CDR3 is 12 amino acids. CDR1 and CDR2 (germline): SEHNR, FQNEAQ (reference sequence). V lost 4 bases, J lost 2 bases, and 2 bases lay in between. This CDR3 is CASSSNTGELFF. The CDR3 DNA sequence: TGTGCCAGCAGCTCTAACACCGGGGAGCTGTTTTTT.

Only one count was recorded for this clone. The V and J genes are TRBV7-9 and TRBJ2-7, with D maybe TRBD1 (5 bases). The CDR3 is 14 amino acids. Germline V gene data show CDR1 as SEHNR and CDR2 as FQNEAQ (reference sequence). Deletions cut 1 base from V and 3 bases from J, with 10 bases between. As DNA, the CDR3 is TGTGCCAGCAGCTTAGTTGGCAGGGACTACGAGCAGTACGTC. Protein product: CASSLVGRDYEQYV.

The rearrangement links TRBV30 to TRBJ2-5; weak D call: TRBD1 (5 bases). Germline values: CDR1 GTSNPN, CDR2 SVGIG (reference sequence). Trimming took off 5 bases at V and 4 bases at J, with 14 bases between the two ends. The CDR3 has 13 residues. CDR3 nucleotides: TGTGCCTGGGGGGAACCAGGGTTAGAGACCCAGTACTTC. Translation gives CAWGEPGLETQYF.

The rearrangement joins TRBV11-2 to TRBJ1-4; a weak D match, TRBD1 (6 bases). This CDR3 comprises 14 residues. Germline V gene data show CDR1 as SGHAT and CDR2 as FQNNGV. V shed 6 bases and J shed 0 bases, with 8 bases lying between them. CDR3 bases: TGTGCCAGCAGTCCAGGGGCAACTAATGAAAAACTGTTTTTT. Translating it yields CASSPGATNEKLFF. Filled out from reference TRBV11-2 and TRBJ1-4, the complete variable domain reads EAGVAQSPRYKIIEKRQSVAFWCNPISGHATLYWYQQILGQGPKLLIQFQNNGVVDDSQLPKDRFSAERLKGVDSTLKIQPAKLEDSAVYLCASSPGATNEKLFFGSGTQLSVL.

This chain links TRBV12-3 or TRBV12-4 with TRBJ1-5; D gene ambiguous. V was shortened by 6 bases and J by 4 bases, with 10 bases between the two germline ends. The CDR3 length is 13 residues. The CDR3 coding sequence is TGTGCCAGCAGCCCGACCAGGAATCAGCCCCAGCATTTT. This encodes CASSPTRNQPQHF.

This sequence joins TRBV29-1 and TRBJ2-7; perhaps TRBD2 as D (5 bases). V was cut by 4 bases and J by 5 bases, with 12 bases left in between. The CDR3 has 12 amino acids. The germline V gene has CDR1 SQVTM and CDR2 ANQGSEA. CDR3 amino acids: CSVGPGSHEQYF. CDR3 DNA sequence: TGCAGCGTTGGACCGGGAAGCCACGAGCAGTACTTC.

The V and J genes are TRBV7-8 and TRBJ2-1, with D possibly matching TRBD1 (6 bases). The germline V gene has CDR1 SGHVS and CDR2 FQNEAQ. Trimming took off 5 bases at V and 12 bases at J, with 17 bases between the two ends. This CDR3 has 13 residues. As DNA, the CDR3 is TGTGCCAGCAGCGTAACCAACAGGGTGGGGCAGTTCTTC. Residues: CASSVTNRVGQFF.

The chain joins TRBV6-1 to TRBJ2-3; the match to TRBD2 covers 14 bases. From germline, CDR1 is MNHNS and CDR2 SASEGT. This CDR3 region has 16 residues. V was clipped by 3 bases and J by 3 bases; unmatched bases: 2. CDR3 sequence (DNA): TGTGCCAGCAGTGAGACTAGCGGGGGGGCAACAGATACGCAGTATTTT. Residues: CASSETSGGATDTQYF.

The J gene is TRBJ1-6, the V gene TRBV15; D is uncertain. V shed 0 bases and J shed 4 bases, with 13 bases lying between them. This CDR3 contains 17 residues. Germline CDR1 is LNHNV and CDR2 is YYDKDF (reference sequence). CDR3 sequence: CATSRDGQVYYNSPLHF. In DNA, the CDR3 is TGTGCCACCAGCAGAGATGGGCAGGTATATTATAATTCACCCCTCCACTTT. The whole variable domain, remainder taken from reference TRBV15 and TRBJ1-6, is DAMVIQNPRYQVTQFGKPVTLSCSQTLNHNVMYWYQQKSSQAPKLLFHYYDKDFNNEADTPDNFQSRRPNTSFCFLDIRSPGLGDTAMYLCATSRDGQVYYNSPLHFGNGTRLTVT.

The V and J genes are TRBV7-9 and TRBJ1-4; a weak D match, TRBD1 (6 bases). Germline V gives CDR1 SEHNR, CDR2 FQNEAQ (reference sequence). Trimming left V 7 bases short and J 4 bases short, with 19 bases between. The CDR3 covers 16 residues. This chain's CDR3 is CASNKAGTPGNEKLFF. For the CDR3, the DNA is TGTGCCAGCAACAAGGCCGGGACACCTGGTAATGAAAAACTGTTTTTT.

This chain uses TRBV28 with TRBJ1-4; D not certain. The CDR3 is made up of 14 amino acids. V lost 6 bases and J 7 bases, leaving 15 bases between the germline ends. Looked up from germline, CDR1 is MDHEN and CDR2 is SYDVKM. In DNA form, the CDR3 reads TGTGCCAGCAGACCCCCGCAGGCTCCTGAAAAACTGTTTTTT. This gives the protein CASRPPQAPEKLFF.

The rearrangement uses TRBV7-2 and TRBJ2-7; TRBD1 aligns across 8 bases. Germline CDR1 is SGHTA and CDR2 is FQGNSA. The CDR3 consists of 14 residues. V was clipped by 5 bases and J by 0 bases; unmatched bases: 3. The CDR3: CASSPGQASYEQYF. DNA for the CDR3: TGTGCCAGCAGCCCGGGACAGGCCTCCTACGAGCAGTACTTC.

The chain has TRBV11-2 and TRBJ2-5; a possible D gene is TRBD2 (5 bases). The ends were cut back, 0 bases at V and 4 bases at J, with 6 bases in the middle. The germline V gene encodes CDR1 SGHAT and CDR2 FQNNGV. This CDR3 contains 13 residues. CDR3 nucleotide sequence: TGTGCCAGCAGCTTAGAGAGGGCAGAGACCCAGTACTTC. Protein product: CASSLERAETQYF. Based on the CDR3 plus reference TRBV11-2 and TRBJ2-5, the full variable domain is EAGVAQSPRYKIIEKRQSVAFWCNPISGHATLYWYQQILGQGPKLLIQFQNNGVVDDSQLPKDRFSAERLKGVDSTLKIQPAKLEDSAVYLCASSLERAETQYFGPGTRLLVL.

This chain uses TRBV10-3 with TRBJ1-2; TRBD1 agrees at 9 bases. The V segment lost 10 bases and the J segment 8 bases; nucleotides outside the gene matches: 8. Germline CDR1 ENHRY, CDR2 SYGVKD. This CDR3 comprises 12 residues. CDR3 coding DNA: TGTGCCACCTGGACAGGGGAGAGGGGCTACACCTTC. Translation: CATWTGERGYTF.

The chain carries TRBV27 and TRBJ1-2; D not certain. This CDR3 has 15 amino acids. Trimming cost V 6 bases and J 2 bases, with 16 bases left between them. CDR1 and CDR2 (germline): MNHEY, SMNVEV (reference sequence). CDR3 nucleotide sequence: TGTGCCAGCAGCTTAGCGCCCGAGCACAACTATGGCTACACCTTC. This codes for CASSLAPEHNYGYTF.

This clone was detected once. The rearrangement uses TRBV6-5 and TRBJ1-2; possible D gene TRBD1, 5 bases. This CDR3 is 11 amino acids long. V shed 7 bases and J shed 13 bases, with 16 bases lying between them. From germline, CDR1 is MNHEY and CDR2 SVGAGI. CDR3 in amino acids: CASTSLGLVTF. CDR3 nucleotides: TGTGCCAGCACCAGTTTGGGACTCGTCACCTTC.